Each of the 21 T cell receptor beta chains below was sequenced from the same sample in a study of CD8+CD57+ T cells in acquired aplastic anemia. TCR beta VDJ and CDR3 were profiled, and genomic DNA was the template. TCRdb passed the reads through MiXCR, listing each CDR3 protein once. This sample yields 200,000 or so distinct CDR3 sequences, of which about 62% are seen a single time; 58% belongs to the top ten. Patients included in sequencing had previously demonstrated CD8+CD57+ cell expansion by flow cytometry. The sample comprised sorted CD4+, CD8+, or CD8+CD57+ T cells (not recorded which) from PBMCs. These receptors were collected from a human donor with aplastic anemia.

V gene TRBV29-1 combines with J gene TRBJ2-7; D possibly corresponds to TRBD1 (6 bases). The CDR3 consists of 11 residues. Per the germline V gene, CDR1 is SQVTM and CDR2 is ANQGSEA. The germline V and J ends were trimmed by 6 bases and 7 bases, with 13 bases remaining between them. Written as DNA, the CDR3 is TGCAGCGTCGCAGGGGTGGGAGAGCAGTACTTC. This gives the protein CSVAGVGEQYF.

The DNA of the CDR3 is TGTGCCAGCAGCTTGGGGGGGACAGGGTTTCTTTACGAGCAGTACTTC. It translates to CASSLGGTGFLYEQYF. This chain links TRBV5-6 with TRBJ2-7; TRBD1 agrees at 9 bases. The CDR3 length is 16 residues. V was pared by 0 bases and J by 4 bases, with 8 bases of the junction left unmatched. Germline V gives CDR1 SGHDT, CDR2 YYEEEE.

Here the CDR3 DNA reads TGTGCCACCAGTGAAGGGGCAGGGGGCTTTACCCCTTTGTATGAGCAGTTCTTC. Encoded protein: CATSEGAGGFTPLYEQFF. V gene TRBV24-1 combines with J gene TRBJ2-1; 8 bases align to TRBD1. Trimming cost V 4 bases and J 8 bases; bases outside gene matches: 18. CDR3 size: 18 residues. From germline, CDR1 is KGHDR and CDR2 SFDVKD.

This clonotype has only a few counts. The genes are TRBV5-1 and TRBJ2-7, with D possibly matching TRBD2 (6 bases). Trimming shortened V by 4 bases and J by 0 bases, and 11 bases separated the two germline ends. Germline CDR1 and CDR2: SGHRS and YFSETQ. CDR3 length equals 14 residues. The DNA for the CDR3 is TGCGCCAGCAGCCCAGCCGGGAGCTCCTACGAGCAGTACTTC. This translates into CASSPAGSSYEQYF.

The V and J genes are TRBV19 and TRBJ2-1; 9 bases fit TRBD2. This CDR3 is built from 15 residues. Per the germline V gene, CDR1 is LNHDA and CDR2 is SQIVND (reference sequence). Unmatched junction bases numbered 9, after V lost 6 bases and J lost 6 bases. In DNA, the CDR3 is TGTGCCAGTAGGCCTAGCGGGAAAATGGGCAATGAGCAGTTCTTC. Amino acids: CASRPSGKMGNEQFF.

This clonotype was found once. The V and J genes are TRBV7-9 and TRBJ1-2; TRBD1 aligns across 9 bases. The CDR3 extends over 14 amino acids. Germline V gene lookup returns CDR1 SEHNR and CDR2 FQNEAQ (reference sequence). Losses at the gene ends were 5 bases for V and 8 bases for J; bases not matched to a gene: 9. The CDR3 reads CASSRSDRGGGYTF. The CDR3 DNA sequence: TGTGCCAGCAGCCGATCGGACAGGGGCGGGGGCTACACCTTC.

This clonotype has at least ten counts. The CDR3 is CASSFGQVNTEAFF. The CDR3 DNA reads TGTGCCAGCAGTTTCGGACAGGTGAACACTGAAGCTTTCTTT. The rearrangement uses TRBV6-5 and TRBJ1-1, with 7 bases matching TRBD1. Germline CDR1 and CDR2: MNHEY and SVGAGI. This CDR3 has 14 residues. V lost 4 bases and J lost 0; bases outside the gene matches: 2.

This clonotype appeared a few times. The chain combines TRBV15 with TRBJ2-2, with D perhaps matching TRBD1 (5 bases). CDR3 length equals 14 residues. CDR1 and CDR2 (germline): LNHNV, YYDKDF (reference sequence). Trimming shortened V by 6 bases and J by 4 bases, and 12 bases separated the two germline ends. DNA for the CDR3: TGTGCCACCAGAATCCGACAGTCCACCGGGGAGCTGTTTTTT. It encodes CATRIRQSTGELFF.

Only one count was recorded for this clonotype. The J gene is TRBJ1-5, the V gene TRBV7-9; D is possibly TRBD1 (6 bases). There are 15 residues in the CDR3. The germline gives CDR1 SEHNR, CDR2 FQNEAQ (reference sequence). V was shortened by 4 bases and J by 4 bases, with 14 bases between the two germline ends. CDR3 DNA sequence: TGTGCCAGCAGCTCAAAAGGGGGGGGAAATCAGCCCCAGCATTTT. Encoded protein: CASSSKGGGNQPQHF.

Written as DNA, the CDR3 is TGTGCCAGCAGCTTGGACGCGACAGATACGCAGTATTTT. It encodes CASSLDATDTQYF. The rearrangement uses TRBV5-6 and TRBJ2-3; D is undetermined. Germline CDR1 SGHDT, CDR2 YYEEEE. The V and J ends lost 0 bases and 3 bases respectively, with 5 bases between them. CDR3 length: 13 residues.

The chain carries TRBV11-3 and TRBJ2-1, with D possibly called TRBD1 or TRBD2 (6 bases each). This CDR3 spans 14 amino acids. The germline V gene has CDR1 SGHNT and CDR2 YENEEA. Trimming left V 2 bases short and J 6 bases short, with 11 bases between. This CDR3 reads CASSLRGDRNEQFF. CDR3 in DNA: TGTGCCAGCAGCTTAAGGGGGGATCGCAATGAGCAGTTCTTC. The complete variable domain, with remaining parts taken from reference TRBV11-3 and TRBJ2-1, reads EAGVVQSPRYKIIEKKQPVAFWCNPISGHNTLYWYLQNLGQGPELLIRYENEEAVDDSQLPKDRFSAERLKGVDSTLKIQPAELGDSAVYLCASSLRGDRNEQFFGPGTRLTVL.

This clonotype was observed many times. CDR3 sequence: CASSFREKTNYEQYF. The CDR3 region has the DNA TGTGCCAGCAGTTTCAGGGAGAAGACCAACTACGAGCAGTACTTC. This sequence joins TRBV5-8 and TRBJ2-7, with D possibly called TRBD1 or TRBD2 (5 bases each). Trimming cost V 5 bases and J 3 bases, with 18 bases left between them. The CDR3 loop spans 15 amino acids. The germline CDR1 and CDR2 sequences are SGHTS and YDEGEE.

This clonotype was counted at least ten times. The rearrangement uses TRBV20-1 and TRBJ1-2; maybe TRBD1 (6 bases). This CDR3 spans 12 amino acids. V gave up 1 base and J gave up 7 bases, with 10 bases separating them. Looked up from germline, CDR1 is DFQATT and CDR2 is SNEGSKA (reference sequence). The CDR3: CSARGGATGYTF. The CDR3 bases are TGCAGTGCTAGAGGGGGGGCGACTGGCTACACCTTC.

This clonotype was observed a few times. The J gene is TRBJ2-1, the V gene TRBV24-1; 14 nucleotides match TRBD2. V shed 5 bases and J 0 bases; nucleotides not matched to a gene: 8. The CDR3 runs 19 residues. The germline V gene encodes CDR1 KGHDR and CDR2 SFDVKD. As DNA, the CDR3 is TGTGCCACCAGTGGCCCGACTAGCGGGGGGGCGAGCTCCTACAATGAGCAGTTCTTC. It yields the protein CATSGPTSGGASSYNEQFF.

This rearrangement joins TRBV7-3 to TRBJ2-1; the match to TRBD2 covers 11 bases. Germline V gene lookup returns CDR1 SGHTA and CDR2 FQGTGA. CDR3 size: 21 residues. The V segment lost 1 base and the J segment 7 bases; nucleotides outside the gene matches: 21. As DNA, the CDR3 is TGTGCCAGCAGCTTAATCGGGCGGCGAACCGGGACTAGCGGAAGGGTGAATGAGCAGTTCTTC. Translation: CASSLIGRRTGTSGRVNEQFF. The variable domain in full, with the rest retrieved from reference TRBV7-3 and TRBJ2-1, is GAGVSQTPSNKVTEKGKYVELRCDPISGHTALYWYRQSLGQGPEFLIYFQGTGAADDSGLPNDRFFAVRPEGSVSTLKIQRTERGDSAVYLCASSLIGRRTGTSGRVNEQFFGPGTRLTVL.

This sequence joins TRBV20-1 and TRBJ1-2; D gene unclear. The CDR3 length is 14 residues. V was cut by 6 bases and J by 7 bases, with 21 bases left in between. CDR1 DFQATT and CDR2 SNEGSKA come from the germline V gene (reference sequence). As DNA, the CDR3 is TGCAGTGCCGGAATAACGTCTGCCTTCGCTGGCTACACCTTC. This codes for CSAGITSAFAGYTF.

This clonotype occurred many times. V and J are TRBV6-1 and TRBJ2-1, with a possible D match to TRBD2 (5 bases). The CDR3 totals 15 residues. Germline CDR1 MNHNS, CDR2 SASEGT. The V gene lost 0 bases and the J gene lost 5 bases, with 11 bases spanning the gap. The CDR3 nucleotides are TGTGCCAGCAGTGAAGCTCCGGGGTTGAACAATGAGCAGTTCTTC. It encodes CASSEAPGLNNEQFF.

This clonotype was observed at least ten times. The gene calls are TRBV9 and TRBJ2-1, with a possible D match to TRBD1 (6 bases). V lost 2 bases to trimming and J lost 0 bases, with 12 bases between them. There are 16 residues in the CDR3. Germline V lookup: CDR1 SGDLS, CDR2 YYNGEE. In DNA, the CDR3 is TGTGCCAGCAGCGTTTGGGACAAAAGCTCCTACAATGAGCAGTTCTTC. It encodes CASSVWDKSSYNEQFF.

A word on this clonotype: Being one base from a much bigger clone, this may be a read error. The chain uses TRBV6-4 and TRBJ2-2, with a possible D match to TRBD2 (6 bases). V was shortened by 4 bases and J by 4 bases, with 10 bases between the two germline ends. CDR1 is MRHNA, CDR2 SNTAGT, per germline. There are 14 residues in the CDR3. This CDR3 reads CASSGWRATGELFF. As DNA, the CDR3 is TGTGCCAGCAGTGGATGGAGGGCCACCGGGGAGCTGTTTTTT.

This sequence joins TRBV24-1 and TRBJ2-5; TRBD2 is a possible D gene (7 bases). This CDR3 region has 14 residues. Germline CDR1 reads KGHDR; CDR2 reads SFDVKD. The V end was cut by 3 bases, the J end by 5 bases, with 12 bases between. The CDR3 protein is CATSDPGGGETQYF. As DNA, the CDR3 is TGTGCCACCAGTGATCCGGGGGGCGGGGAGACCCAGTACTTC.

This chain links TRBV7-6 with TRBJ2-7; 9 bases agree with TRBD1. Germline assignment: CDR1 SGHVS and CDR2 FNYEAQ. CDR3 length: 14 residues. Unmatched junction bases numbered 9, after V lost 5 bases and J lost 7 bases. CDR3 DNA sequence: TGTGCCAGCAGCATCAGGACAGGGGATGAGGAGCAGTACTTC. Translated: CASSIRTGDEEQYF.